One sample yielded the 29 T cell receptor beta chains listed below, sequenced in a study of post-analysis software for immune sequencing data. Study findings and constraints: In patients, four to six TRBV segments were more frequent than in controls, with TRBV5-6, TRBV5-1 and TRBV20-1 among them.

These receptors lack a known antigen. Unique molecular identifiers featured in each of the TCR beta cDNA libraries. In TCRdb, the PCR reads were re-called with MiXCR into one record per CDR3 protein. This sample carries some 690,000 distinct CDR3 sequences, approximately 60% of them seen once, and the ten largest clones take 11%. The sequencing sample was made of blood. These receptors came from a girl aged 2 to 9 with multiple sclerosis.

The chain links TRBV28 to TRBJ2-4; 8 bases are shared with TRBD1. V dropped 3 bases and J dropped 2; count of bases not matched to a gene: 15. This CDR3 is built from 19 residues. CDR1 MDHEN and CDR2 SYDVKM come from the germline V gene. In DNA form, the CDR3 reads TGTGCCAGCAGTTTTTGGCGCCCCCCGACAGGGGCAACCAAAAACATTCAGTACTTC. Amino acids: CASSFWRPPTGATKNIQYF.

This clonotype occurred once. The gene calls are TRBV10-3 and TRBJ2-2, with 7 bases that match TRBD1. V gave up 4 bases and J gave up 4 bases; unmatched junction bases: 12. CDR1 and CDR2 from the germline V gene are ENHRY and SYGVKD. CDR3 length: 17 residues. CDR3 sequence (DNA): TGTGCCATCAGTGGGGATCGAAAACAGGGGATCACCGGGGAGCTGTTTTTT. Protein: CAISGDRKQGITGELFF.

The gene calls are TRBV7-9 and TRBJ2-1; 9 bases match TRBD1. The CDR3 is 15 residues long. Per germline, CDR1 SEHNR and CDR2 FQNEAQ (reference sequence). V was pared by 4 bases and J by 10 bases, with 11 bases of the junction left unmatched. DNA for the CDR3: TGTGCCAGCAGCTCTAACCGGGACAGGGATTGGGAGCAGTTCTTC. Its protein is CASSSNRDRDWEQFF.

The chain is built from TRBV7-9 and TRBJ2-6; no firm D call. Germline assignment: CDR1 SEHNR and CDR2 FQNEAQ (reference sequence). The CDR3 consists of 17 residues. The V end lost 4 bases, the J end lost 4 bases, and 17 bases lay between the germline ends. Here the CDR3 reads CASSSTDGPLGANVLTF. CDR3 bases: TGTGCCAGCAGCTCCACGGACGGGCCCTTGGGGGCCAACGTCCTGACTTTC.

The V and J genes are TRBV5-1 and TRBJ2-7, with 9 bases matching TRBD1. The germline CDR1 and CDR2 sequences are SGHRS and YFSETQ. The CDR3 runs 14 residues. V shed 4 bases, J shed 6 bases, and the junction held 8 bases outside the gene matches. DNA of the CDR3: TGCGCCAGCAGCCCTGGACAGGGGAAGGCCGAGCAGTACTTC. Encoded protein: CASSPGQGKAEQYF.

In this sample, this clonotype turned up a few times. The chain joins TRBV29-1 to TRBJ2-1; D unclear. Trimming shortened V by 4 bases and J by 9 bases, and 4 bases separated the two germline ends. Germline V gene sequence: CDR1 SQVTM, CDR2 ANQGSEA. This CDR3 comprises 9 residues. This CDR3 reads CSVGFEQFF. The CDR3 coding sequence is TGCAGCGTTGGATTTGAGCAGTTCTTC.

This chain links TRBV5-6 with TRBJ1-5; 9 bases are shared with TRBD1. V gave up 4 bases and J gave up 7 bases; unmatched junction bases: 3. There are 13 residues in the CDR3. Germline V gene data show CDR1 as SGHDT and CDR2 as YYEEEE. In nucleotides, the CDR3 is TGTGCCAGCAGCGGGACAGGGCACCAGCCCCAGCATTTT. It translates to CASSGTGHQPQHF.

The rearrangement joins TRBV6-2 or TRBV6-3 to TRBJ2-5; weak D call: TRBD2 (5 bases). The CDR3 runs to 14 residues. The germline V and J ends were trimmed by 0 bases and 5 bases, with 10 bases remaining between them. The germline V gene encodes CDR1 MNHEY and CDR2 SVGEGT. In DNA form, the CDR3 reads TGTGCCAGCAGTTACTCCAGGCGCGGGGAGACCCAGTACTTC. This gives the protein CASSYSRRGETQYF.

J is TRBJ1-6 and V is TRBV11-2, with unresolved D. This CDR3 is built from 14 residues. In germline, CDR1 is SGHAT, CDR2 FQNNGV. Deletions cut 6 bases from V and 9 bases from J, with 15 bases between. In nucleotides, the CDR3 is TGTGCCAGCAGACAATTCCACAAGGCTTCACCCCTCCACTTT. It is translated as CASRQFHKASPLHF. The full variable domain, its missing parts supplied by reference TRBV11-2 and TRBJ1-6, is EAGVAQSPRYKIIEKRQSVAFWCNPISGHATLYWYQQILGQGPKLLIQFQNNGVVDDSQLPKDRFSAERLKGVDSTLKIQPAKLEDSAVYLCASRQFHKASPLHFGNGTRLTVT.

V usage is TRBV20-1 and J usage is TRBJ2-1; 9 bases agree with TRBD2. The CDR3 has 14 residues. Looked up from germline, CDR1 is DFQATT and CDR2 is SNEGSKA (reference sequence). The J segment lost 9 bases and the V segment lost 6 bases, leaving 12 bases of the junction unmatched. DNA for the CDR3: TGCAGTGCCCTACTAGCGGGCTACGCCAGTGAGCAGTTCTTC. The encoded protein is CSALLAGYASEQFF.

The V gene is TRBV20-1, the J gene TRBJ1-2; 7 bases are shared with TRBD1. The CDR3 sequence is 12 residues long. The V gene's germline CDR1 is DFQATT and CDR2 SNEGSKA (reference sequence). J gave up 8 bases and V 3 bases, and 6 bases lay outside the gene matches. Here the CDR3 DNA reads TGCAGTGCTAGGACAGGGTGGGAGGGCTACACCTTC. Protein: CSARTGWEGYTF.

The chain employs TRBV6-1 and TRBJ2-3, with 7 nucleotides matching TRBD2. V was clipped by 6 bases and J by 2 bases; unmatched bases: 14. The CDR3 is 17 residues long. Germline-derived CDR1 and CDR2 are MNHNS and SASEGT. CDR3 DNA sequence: TGTGCCAGCAGCTTCGCCCACGGGACTATCGACACAGATACGCAGTATTTT. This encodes CASSFAHGTIDTDTQYF.

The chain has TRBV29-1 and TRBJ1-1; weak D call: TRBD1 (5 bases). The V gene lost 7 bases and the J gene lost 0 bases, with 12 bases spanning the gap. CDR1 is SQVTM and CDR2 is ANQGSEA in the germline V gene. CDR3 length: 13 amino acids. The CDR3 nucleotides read TGCAGCGGTCGACAGATTTTGAACACTGAAGCTTTCTTT. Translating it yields CSGRQILNTEAFF.

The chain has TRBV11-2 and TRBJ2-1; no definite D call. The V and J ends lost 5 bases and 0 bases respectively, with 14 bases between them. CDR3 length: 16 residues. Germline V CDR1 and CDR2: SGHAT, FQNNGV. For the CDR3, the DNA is TGTGCCAGCAGCGCCTGGGCTCCGGGCTCCTACAATGAGCAGTTCTTC. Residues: CASSAWAPGSYNEQFF. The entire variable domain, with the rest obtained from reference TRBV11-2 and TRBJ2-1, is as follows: EAGVAQSPRYKIIEKRQSVAFWCNPISGHATLYWYQQILGQGPKLLIQFQNNGVVDDSQLPKDRFSAERLKGVDSTLKIQPAKLEDSAVYLCASSAWAPGSYNEQFFGPGTRLTVL.

The CDR3 bases are TGCAGTGCTAGCTCCAGGGGGGAAACTGAAGCTTTCTTT. It translates to CSASSRGETEAFF. The chain uses TRBV20-1 and TRBJ1-1; 7 bases fit TRBD1. Germline CDR1 is DFQATT and CDR2 is SNEGSKA (reference sequence). The CDR3 length is 13 residues. The J segment lost 5 bases and the V segment lost 3 bases, leaving 6 bases of the junction unmatched.

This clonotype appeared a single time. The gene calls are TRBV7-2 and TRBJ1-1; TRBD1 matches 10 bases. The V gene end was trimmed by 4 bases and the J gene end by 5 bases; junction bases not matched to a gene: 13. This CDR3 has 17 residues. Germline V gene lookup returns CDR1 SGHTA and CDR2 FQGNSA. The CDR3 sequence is CASSSPPLGTGETEAFF. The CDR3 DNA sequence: TGTGCCAGCAGCTCTCCCCCGCTCGGGACAGGGGAGACTGAAGCTTTCTTT.

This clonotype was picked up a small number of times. This CDR3 reads CASKGGVANYGYTF. The CDR3 coding sequence is TGCGCCAGCAAGGGGGGGGTCGCAAACTATGGCTACACCTTC. The rearrangement joins TRBV5-1 to TRBJ1-2; possibly TRBD1 for D (6 bases). Germline CDR1 reads SGHRS; CDR2 reads YFSETQ. CDR3 length equals 14 residues. Between the trimmed V and J ends, which lost 6 bases and 2 bases, there was a span of 14 bases.

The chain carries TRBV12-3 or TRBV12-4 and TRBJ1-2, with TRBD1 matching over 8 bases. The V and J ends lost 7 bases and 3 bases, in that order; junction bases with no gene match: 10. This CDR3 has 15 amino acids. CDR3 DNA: TGTGCCAGCAAGCGTCAGGGGGCCTTCGACTATGGCTACACCTTC. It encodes CASKRQGAFDYGYTF.

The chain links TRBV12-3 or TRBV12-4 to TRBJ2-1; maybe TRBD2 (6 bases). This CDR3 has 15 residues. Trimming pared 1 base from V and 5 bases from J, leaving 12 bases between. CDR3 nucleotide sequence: TGTGCCAGCAGTTTAGGGAGGGCACGAGACAATGAGCAGTTCTTC. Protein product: CASSLGRARDNEQFF.

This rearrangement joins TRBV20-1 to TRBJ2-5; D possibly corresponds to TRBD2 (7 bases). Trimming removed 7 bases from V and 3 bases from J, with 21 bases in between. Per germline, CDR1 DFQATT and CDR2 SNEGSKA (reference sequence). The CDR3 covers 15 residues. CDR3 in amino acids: CSVGGRASGKETQYF. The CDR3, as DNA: TGCAGTGTTGGGGGCCGGGCTAGCGGTAAAGAGACCCAGTACTTC.

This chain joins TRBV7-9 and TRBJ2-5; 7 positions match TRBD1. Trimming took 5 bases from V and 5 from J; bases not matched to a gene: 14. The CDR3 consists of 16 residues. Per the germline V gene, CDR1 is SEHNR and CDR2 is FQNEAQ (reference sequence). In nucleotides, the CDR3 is TGTGCCAGCAGCGCACCCACAGGGGTGTCTTTTGAGACCCAGTACTTC. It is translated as CASSAPTGVSFETQYF.

CDR3 residues: CSARDQGAGTDTQYF. CDR3 DNA sequence: TGCAGTGCTAGAGATCAGGGGGCCGGCACAGATACGCAGTATTTT. The rearrangement uses TRBV20-1 and TRBJ2-3; TRBD1 matches at 8 bases. CDR3 length: 15 amino acids. Germline V lookup: CDR1 DFQATT, CDR2 SNEGSKA (reference sequence). With 0 bases clipped from V and 1 base from J, the junction kept 3 bases outside the gene matches.

The CDR3 DNA reads as TGCAGTGCTAGAGAGGGGGTAGGCGAGCAGTACTTC. Translating it yields CSAREGVGEQYF. The chain couples TRBV20-1 to TRBJ2-5, with D perhaps given as TRBD1 or TRBD2 (5 bases each). The end of the DNA fits TRBJ2-7 better, so the J call may be wrong. CDR3 length: 12 amino acids. CDR1 is DFQATT, CDR2 SNEGSKA, per germline (reference sequence).

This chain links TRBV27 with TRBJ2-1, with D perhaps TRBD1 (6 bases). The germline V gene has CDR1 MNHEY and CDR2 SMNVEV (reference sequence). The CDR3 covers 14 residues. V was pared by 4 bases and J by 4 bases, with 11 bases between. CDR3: CASSSYTGYNEQFF. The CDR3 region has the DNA TGTGCCAGCAGTTCCTATACAGGGTACAATGAGCAGTTCTTC.

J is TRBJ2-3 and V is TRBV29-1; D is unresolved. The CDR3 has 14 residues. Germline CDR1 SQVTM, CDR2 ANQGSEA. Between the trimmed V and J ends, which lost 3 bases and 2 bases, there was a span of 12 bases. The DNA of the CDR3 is TGCAGCGTTGACCCTAGTCCTACCACAGATACGCAGTATTTT. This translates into CSVDPSPTTDTQYF.

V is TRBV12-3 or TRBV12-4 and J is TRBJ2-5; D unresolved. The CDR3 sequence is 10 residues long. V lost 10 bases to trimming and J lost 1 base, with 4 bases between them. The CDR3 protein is CAIPQETQYF. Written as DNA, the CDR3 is TGTGCCATCCCCCAAGAGACCCAGTACTTC.

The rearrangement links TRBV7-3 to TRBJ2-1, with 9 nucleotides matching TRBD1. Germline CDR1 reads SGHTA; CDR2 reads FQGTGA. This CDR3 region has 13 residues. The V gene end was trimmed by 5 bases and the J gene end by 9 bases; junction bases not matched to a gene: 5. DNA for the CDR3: TGTGCCAGCAGCCCAGGACAGGGGCTTGAGCAGTTCTTC. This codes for CASSPGQGLEQFF.

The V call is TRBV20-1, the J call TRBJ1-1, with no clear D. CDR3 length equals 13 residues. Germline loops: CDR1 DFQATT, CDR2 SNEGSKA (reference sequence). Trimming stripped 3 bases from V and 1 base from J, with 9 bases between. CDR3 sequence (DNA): TGCAGTGCTAGGTCCAGTTCGAACACTGAAGCTTTCTTT. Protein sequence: CSARSSSNTEAFF.

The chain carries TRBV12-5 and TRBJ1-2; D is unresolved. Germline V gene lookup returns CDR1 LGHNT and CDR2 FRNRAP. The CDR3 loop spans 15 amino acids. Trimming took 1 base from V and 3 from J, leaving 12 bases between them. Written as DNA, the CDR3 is TGTGCTAGTGGTTTGGGAACTCAGGACCACTATGGCTACACCTTC. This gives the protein CASGLGTQDHYGYTF.